These T cell receptor beta chains were read from a single sample in a study of T cells expressing NK-cell markers. TCRdb reprocessed the 5' RACE reads and stores each CDR3 protein as one record, lacking DNA. The sample table includes 400,000 or so distinct CDR3 sequences. Specimen: blood T cells: a sorted CD56 or NKG2C T cell subset, CD4+ or CD8+ T cells, or bulk PBMC T cells (not recorded which). The receptors come from a woman aged 50 to 60 in good health. Each CDR3 is given with its conserved first and last residue.

>12|TRBV7-9|TRBJ2-7
CASSILASEQYF
>13|TRBV20-1|TRBJ2-1
CSAREAGGKKQFF
>14|TRBV27|TRBJ1-5
CASSTGGVNQPQHF
>12|TRBV29-1|TRBJ2-1
CSVGTNDNEQFF
>14|TRBV7-6|TRBJ2-7
CASSGWDSLYEQYF
>16|TRBV19|TRBJ1-6
CASSLLTETDNSPLHF
>13|TRBV10-2|TRBJ1-2
CASSDRGDYGYTF
>14|TRBV5-1|TRBJ1-2
CASSLEQRAYGYTF
>16|TRBV24-1|TRBJ2-1
CATSDLRSGRYNEQFF
>13|TRBV29-1|TRBJ2-4
CSVEDRGGYIQYF
>18|TRBV6-6|TRBJ1-6
CASSYEHRGTGGSSPLHF